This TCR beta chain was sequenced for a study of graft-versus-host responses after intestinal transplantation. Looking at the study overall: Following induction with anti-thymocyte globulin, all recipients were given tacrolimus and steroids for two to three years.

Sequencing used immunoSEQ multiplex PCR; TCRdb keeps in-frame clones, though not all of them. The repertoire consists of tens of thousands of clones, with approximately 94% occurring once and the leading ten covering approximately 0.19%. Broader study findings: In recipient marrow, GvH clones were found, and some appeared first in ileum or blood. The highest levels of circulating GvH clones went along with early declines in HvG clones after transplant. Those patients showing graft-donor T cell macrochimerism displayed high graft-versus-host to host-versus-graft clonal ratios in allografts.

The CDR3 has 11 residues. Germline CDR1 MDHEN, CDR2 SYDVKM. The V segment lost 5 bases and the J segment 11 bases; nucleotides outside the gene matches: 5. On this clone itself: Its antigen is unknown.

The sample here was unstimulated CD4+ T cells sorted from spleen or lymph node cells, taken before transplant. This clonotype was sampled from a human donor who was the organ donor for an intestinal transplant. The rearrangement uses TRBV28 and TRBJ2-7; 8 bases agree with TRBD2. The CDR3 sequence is CASSNTRGEYF. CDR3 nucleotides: TGTGCCAGCAGTAATACGCGGGGGGAGTACTTC.